The 20 T cell receptor beta chains reported below all come from one sample, sequenced in a study of human versus mouse CDR3 diversity and MHC coevolution. Generated by immunoSEQ multiplex PCR, the TCRdb table keeps only in-frame clones and is missing some. The sample yields about 80,000 clones, roughly 95% seen once. The specimen sequenced was naive CD4+ T cells from blood. Subset denoted: CD45RO-negative CD62L-positive naive CD4 T cells. The receptor set was obtained from a person aged 25 to 69 in good health.

V and J are TRBV6-6 and TRBJ2-7; 9 bases are shared with TRBD1. The germline V gene encodes CDR1 MNHNY and CDR2 SVGAGI (reference sequence). The CDR3 totals 14 residues. The ends lost 5 bases at V and 3 bases at J; junction bases unmatched: 5. DNA for the CDR3: TGTGCCAGCAGTGGGGGACAGGGAGGCTACGAGCAGTACTTC. Translated, it gives CASSGGQGGYEQYF.

This clone was seen only once. V usage is TRBV19 and J usage is TRBJ2-1; 12 nucleotides match TRBD2. There are 16 residues in the CDR3. V lost 7 bases to trimming and J lost 6 bases; unmatched junction nucleotides: 10. Germline V gene data show CDR1 as LNHDA and CDR2 as SQIVND (reference sequence). The CDR3 DNA sequence: TGTGCCAGTACCCCTCCTCTAGCGGGAGGGCCCAATGAGCAGTTCTTC. Translated: CASTPPLAGGPNEQFF.

The V call is TRBV7-9, the J call TRBJ2-1, with D possibly TRBD2 on 6 matching bases. The CDR3 covers 17 residues. CDR1 SEHNR and CDR2 FQNEAQ come from the germline V gene (reference sequence). V shed 4 bases and J shed 5 bases, with 21 bases lying between them. The DNA for the CDR3 is TGTGCCAGCAGCTCAACCATCGGCAGCGGGCCTCACAATGAGCAGTTCTTC. It translates to CASSSTIGSGPHNEQFF.

CDR3 coding DNA: TGTGCCAGCAGTTGGGGACAGGGGGTCGACAATGAGCAGTTCTTC. This sequence encodes CASSWGQGVDNEQFF. The chain links TRBV6-6 to TRBJ2-1; TRBD1 agrees at 11 bases. CDR1 is MNHNY, CDR2 SVGAGI, per germline (reference sequence). The length of the CDR3 is 15 residues. V lost 4 bases and J lost 5; bases outside the gene matches: 4.

The chain links TRBV21-1 to TRBJ2-5; TRBD2, the D gene given by the table, was not confirmed from the DNA. TRBV21-1 is termed a pseudogene. The CDR3 runs 16 residues. This CDR3 reads CASSNRTSGSEQTQYF. CDR3 nucleotide sequence: TGTGCCAGCAGCAACCGGACTAGCGGGAGTGAACAGACCCAGTACTTC.

The rearrangement links TRBV27 to TRBJ2-2; 10 positions agree with TRBD1. This CDR3 is built from 14 residues. V trimming: 3 bases; J trimming: 7 bases; junction bases outside the gene matches: 2. CDR1 and CDR2 from the germline V gene are MNHEY and SMNVEV (reference sequence). The CDR3 loop reads CASSFWTGGGELFF. The DNA for the CDR3 is TGTGCCAGCAGTTTCTGGACAGGGGGCGGGGAGCTGTTTTTT.

CDR3 sequence: CAWDRGPSSYEQYF. DNA of the CDR3: TGTGCCTGGGACAGGGGTCCAAGCTCCTACGAGCAGTACTTC. The rearrangement joins TRBV30 to TRBJ2-7, with TRBD1 matching 8 bases. J gave up 0 bases and V 5 bases, and 6 bases lay outside the gene matches. Germline CDR1 reads GTSNPN; CDR2 reads SVGIG (reference sequence). The CDR3 consists of 14 residues. Complete variable domain (other parts from reference TRBV30 and TRBJ2-7): SQTIHQWPATLVQPVGSPLSLECTVEGTSNPNLYWYRQAAGRGLQLLFYSVGIGQISSEVPQNLSASRPQDRQFILSSKKLLLSDSGFYLCAWDRGPSSYEQYFGPGTRLTVT.

V and J are TRBV6-1 and TRBJ1-2; D might be TRBD1 (5 bases). From germline, CDR1 is MNHNS and CDR2 SASEGT. V was cut by 1 base and J by 5 bases, with 17 bases left in between. The CDR3 spans 16 residues. CDR3 region: CASSEGRTRASYGYTF. CDR3 nucleotides: TGTGCCAGCAGTGAAGGACGGACAAGGGCCTCTTATGGCTACACCTTC.

This clone was picked up one time. The chain carries TRBV7-9 and TRBJ2-7; the D gene is possibly TRBD2 (6 bases). Germline-derived CDR1 and CDR2 are SEHNR and FQNEAQ (reference sequence). The CDR3 consists of 14 residues. V lost 5 bases to trimming and J lost 6 bases, with 17 bases between them. The CDR3, as DNA: TGTGCCAGCAGCCCCCGGGACTTACTACTCGAGCAGTACTTC. It is translated as CASSPRDLLLEQYF.

This chain connects TRBV6-1 to TRBJ1-4, with D perhaps matching TRBD1 (5 bases). This CDR3 is 14 amino acids long. Trimming removed 5 bases at V and 2 bases at J, with 9 bases between. Germline V gene sequence: CDR1 MNHNS, CDR2 SASEGT. The CDR3 region has the DNA TGTGCCAGCAGTTCGGGGGGGACTAATGAAAAACTGTTTTTT. It is translated as CASSSGGTNEKLFF.

In this sample, this clone turned up once. The chain carries TRBV5-1 and TRBJ2-5, with D tentatively TRBD1 (6 bases). Looked up from germline, CDR1 is SGHRS and CDR2 is YFSETQ. V shed 2 bases and J shed 3 bases, with 11 bases lying between them. This CDR3 contains 14 residues. CDR3 residues: CASSFRGGEETQYF. The CDR3 nucleotides read TGCGCCAGCAGCTTCAGGGGTGGCGAAGAGACCCAGTACTTC.

The chain employs TRBV5-6 and TRBJ1-2, with D uncertain. V was trimmed by 0 bases and J by 4 bases, leaving 13 bases between them. CDR1 SGHDT and CDR2 YYEEEE come from the germline V gene. This CDR3 is built from 15 residues. CDR3 in amino acids: CASSLGHSNFYGYTF. The CDR3 nucleotides read TGTGCCAGCAGCTTGGGACACTCCAACTTCTATGGCTACACCTTC.

This clone was counted a few times. The J gene is TRBJ1-4, the V gene TRBV6-6; 7 bases fit TRBD1. Germline assignment: CDR1 MNHNY and CDR2 SVGAGI (reference sequence). The V and J ends lost 8 bases and 8 bases, in that order; junction bases with no gene match: 14. This CDR3 is built from 15 residues. The CDR3 DNA sequence: TGTGCCAGCGCGACAGGGAGTTTACTCTCGGAAAAACTGTTTTTT. This sequence encodes CASATGSLLSEKLFF.

The V gene is TRBV5-1, the J gene TRBJ2-1; no reliable D call. Germline V gives CDR1 SGHRS, CDR2 YFSETQ. Trimming stripped 2 bases from V and 5 bases from J, with 8 bases between. The CDR3 loop spans 13 amino acids. CDR3 region: CASSLVSNNEQFF. Here the CDR3 DNA reads TGCGCCAGCAGCTTAGTTAGCAACAATGAGCAGTTCTTC.

The rearrangement links TRBV7-9 to TRBJ1-2; no firm D call. This CDR3 is built from 13 residues. CDR1 is SEHNR and CDR2 is FQNEAQ in the germline V gene (reference sequence). Deletions cut 4 bases from V and 8 bases from J, with 14 bases between. CDR3 DNA sequence: TGTGCCAGCAGCTATTATCAAACGGGGGGCTACACCTTC. This codes for CASSYYQTGGYTF.

The chain recombines TRBV27 with TRBJ2-7; 13 nucleotides match TRBD2. Germline loops: CDR1 MNHEY, CDR2 SMNVEV (reference sequence). Trimming cost V 5 bases and J 7 bases; bases outside gene matches: 20. This CDR3 is built from 19 residues. The CDR3 reads CASSRRQPGTSGTALEQYF. The CDR3 DNA reads TGTGCCAGCAGTCGAAGACAACCCGGGACTAGCGGGACGGCCTTAGAGCAGTACTTC.

This CDR3 is CASSPTSGTGTDTQYF. CDR3 DNA: TGTGCCAGCAGCCCCACCTCGGGGACAGGGACAGATACGCAGTATTTT. The V call is TRBV7-3, the J call TRBJ2-3; TRBD1 matches at 9 bases. J was trimmed by 3 bases and V by 5 bases; bases with no gene match: 9. CDR1 is SGHTA and CDR2 is FQGTGA in the germline V gene. CDR3 length equals 16 residues.

J is TRBJ1-2 and V is TRBV5-4; D is possibly TRBD1 (5 bases). The V gene lost 4 bases and the J gene lost 5 bases, with 12 bases spanning the gap. Germline-derived CDR1 and CDR2 are SGHNT and YYREEE (reference sequence). The CDR3 loop spans 13 amino acids. Here the CDR3 reads CASSPPTAYGYTF. The CDR3 DNA reads TGTGCCAGCAGCCCCCCGACAGCGTATGGCTACACCTTC.

This sequence joins TRBV27 and TRBJ2-1, with 11 bases lining up with TRBD2. Per germline, CDR1 MNHEY and CDR2 SMNVEV (reference sequence). The CDR3 covers 15 residues. V was pared by 4 bases and J by 10 bases, with 9 bases of the junction left unmatched. The DNA of the CDR3 is TGTGCCAGCAGTTCGCCGACTAGCGGGACAATGGAGCAGTTCTTC. It is translated as CASSSPTSGTMEQFF.

The chain has TRBV9 and TRBJ2-5; TRBD2 agrees at 10 bases. This CDR3 has 16 residues. Germline V gene data show CDR1 as SGDLS and CDR2 as YYNGEE. V lost 4 bases, J lost 1 base, and 7 bases stayed unmatched. The CDR3 DNA sequence: TGTGCCAGCAGCCTCCAATTAGCGGGGGGCCAAGAGACCCAGTACTTC. It encodes CASSLQLAGGQETQYF.